This T cell receptor (beta chain) was retrieved from a study of response to subunit inactivated influenza vaccine. TCRdb itself ran the RT-PCR reads through MiXCR, one entry per CDR3 protein. Among approximately 490,000 distinct CDR3 sequences listed, roughly 7.9% were seen once. J gave up 3 bases and V 2 bases, and 4 bases lay outside the gene matches. The CDR3 consists of 15 residues. Germline CDR1 and CDR2: SNHLY and FYNNEI. The sequenced sample was PBMCs from blood, obtained roughly 24 months after vaccination. The chain joins TRBV2 to TRBJ1-5; 7 nucleotides align to TRBD1. This clonotype originated in a man in his fifties or sixties who received an inactivated influenza vaccine. The CDR3 here is CASSERGTDNQPQHF. DNA for the CDR3: TGTGCCAGCAGTGAACGGGGGACAGACAATCAGCCCCAGCATTTT.